These T cell receptor beta chains were read from a single sample in a study of neoadjuvant anti-PD-1 for oral cavity cancer. Clones were sequenced by immunoSEQ multiplex PCR, and TCRdb holds only the in-frame ones, with some missing. There are approximately 45,000 clones in the sample; 77% occur only once, and roughly 5% lies in the top ten. This sample comprised PBMCs, obtained after nivolumab (anti-PD-1) treatment. These receptors were obtained from a person between 35 and 79 years old with oral cavity squamous cell carcinoma. CDR3s include the opening cysteine and the closing phenylalanine or tryptophan. A D gene is named only where the DNA matches it firmly. Clone size is shown for a subset of rows, as once, few, many or a class of expanded clone.

clone size,V gene,J gene,D gene,CDR3 protein,CDR3 DNA
-,TRBV19,TRBJ1-2,-,CASSILPTSPHGYTF,TGTGCCAGTAGTATACTACCGACAAGCCCTCATGGCTACACCTTC
-,TRBV6-6,TRBJ2-7,TRBD1,CASSYWGTGGNEQYF,TGTGCCAGCAGTTACTGGGGGACAGGGGGCAACGAGCAGTACTTC
-,TRBV5-1,TRBJ1-2,-,CASSLQPNYGYTF,TGCGCCAGCAGCTTGCAACCTAACTATGGCTACACCTTC
once,TRBV5-1,TRBJ1-1,TRBD1,CASSLKGAQNTEAFF,TGCGCCAGCAGCTTGAAGGGGGCCCAGAACACTGAAGCTTTCTTT
once,TRBV5-4,TRBJ2-1,-,CASSLVGMRRGDNEQFF,TGTGCCAGCAGCTTGGTGGGGATGCGGAGGGGAGACAATGAGCAGTTCTTC
once,TRBV11-3,TRBJ2-1,TRBD2,CASSLESSGYNEQFF,TGTGCCAGCAGCTTAGAATCTAGCGGGTATAATGAGCAATTCTTC
-,TRBV19,TRBJ2-1,TRBD1,CASTPDRGRHNEQFF,TGTGCCAGTACCCCCGACAGGGGAAGGCACAATGAGCAGTTCTTC
-,TRBV7-2,TRBJ1-6,-,CASSLDTYNSPLHF,TGTGCCAGCAGCCTGGACACCTATAATTCACCCCTCCACTTT
-,TRBV15,TRBJ2-7,-,CATSRATGLLHEQYF,TGTGCCACCAGCAGGGCGACAGGACTCTTACACGAGCAGTACTTC
few,TRBV10-3,TRBJ1-5,-,CAIDDGGVDNQPQHF,TGTGCCATCGATGACGGAGGTGTGGACAATCAGCCCCAGCATTTT
-,TRBV6-5,TRBJ2-2,-,CASRPDSSNTGELFF,TGTGCCAGCAGACCGGACAGTTCGAACACCGGGGAGCTGTTTTTT
-,TRBV2,TRBJ2-4,TRBD1,CASSETTGGLAKNIQYF,TGTGCCAGCAGTGAAACCACAGGGGGACTAGCCAAAAACATTCAGTACTTC
-,TRBV27,TRBJ2-1,-,CASSNLRLGTYNEQFF,TGTGCCAGCAGTAATCTTCGACTAGGTACCTACAATGAGCAGTTCTTC
many,TRBV27,TRBJ1-1,-,CASKGRVGDEAFF,TGTGCCAGCAAGGGGAGGGTAGGGGACGAAGCTTTCTTT
-,TRBV7-6,TRBJ2-1,TRBD2,CASSPLAGSYNEQFF,TGTGCCAGCAGCCCGCTAGCGGGTTCCTACAATGAGCAGTTCTTC
-,TRBV6-1,TRBJ1-1,-,CASSEATGAFF,TGTGCCAGCAGTGAAGCAACTGGAGCTTTCTTT
-,TRBV12-5,TRBJ2-2,TRBD1,CASGANRGTGELFF,TGTGCTAGTGGTGCAAACAGGGGCACCGGGGAGCTGTTTTTT
-,TRBV7-8,TRBJ2-5,TRBD2,CASSSYSGSGRAGETQYF,TGTGCCAGCAGCTCTTACAGCGGAAGCGGGAGGGCCGGGGAGACCCAGTACTTC
-,TRBV19,TRBJ2-1,-,CASSIEGRVRGGEQFF,TGTGCCAGTAGTATAGAGGGTAGGGTTCGGGGCGGTGAGCAGTTCTTC
-,TRBV6-6,TRBJ2-7,TRBD2,CASTSGGGGSYEQYF,TGTGCCAGCACCTCGGGCGGGGGGGGATCCTACGAGCAGTACTTC
-,TRBV7-6,TRBJ1-1,TRBD1,CASSLFPQGADPEAFF,TGTGCCAGCAGCTTATTCCCCCAGGGGGCTGACCCTGAAGCTTTCTTT
few,TRBV9,TRBJ2-3,TRBD2,CASSVAAAGGPGTDTQYF,TGTGCCAGCAGCGTAGCGGCAGCGGGGGGGCCAGGCACAGATACGCAGTATTTT
-,TRBV7-7,TRBJ2-1,-,CASSLGRSYNEQFF,TGTGCTAGCAGCTTAGGCCGCTCCTACAATGAGCAGTTCTTC
-,TRBV29-1,TRBJ2-1,-,CSVGIANEQFF,TGCAGCGTTGGAATTGCCAATGAGCAGTTCTTC
once,TRBV7-9,TRBJ2-7,-,CASSLAFRNSYEQYF,TGTGCCAGCAGCTTAGCGTTTAGAAACTCCTACGAGCAGTACTTC
-,TRBV6-5,TRBJ2-2,TRBD1,CASRSQGAGTGELFF,TGTGCCAGCAGAAGCCAGGGGGCAGGAACCGGGGAGCTGTTTTTT
-,TRBV27,TRBJ1-2,TRBD1,CASSFGQANRQYGYTF,TGTGCCAGCAGCTTCGGACAGGCAAACAGGCAGTATGGCTACACCTTC
-,TRBV7-8,TRBJ2-3,TRBD2,CASHFRGVLSTDTQYF,TGTGCCAGCCACTTTCGGGGGGTTCTAAGCACAGATACGCAGTATTTT
-,TRBV7-9,TRBJ1-1,-,CASSLGQNTEAFF,TGTGCCAGCAGCTTAGGTCAGAACACTGAAGCTTTCTTT
-,TRBV7-3,TRBJ2-5,TRBD2,CASSASGHQETQYF,TGTGCCAGCAGCGCTAGCGGCCACCAAGAGACCCAGTACTTC
-,TRBV27,TRBJ2-5,-,CASSFSGAETQYF,TGTGCCAGCAGTTTTTCAGGGGCCGAGACCCAGTACTTC
once,TRBV21-1,TRBJ2-7,-,CASSPRTGGISYEQYF,TGTGCCAGCAGCCCTCGGACAGGGGGCATTTCGTACGAGCAGTACTTC
-,TRBV6-6,TRBJ1-1,TRBD1,CASKGQGWPEAFF,TGTGCCAGCAAGGGACAGGGATGGCCTGAAGCTTTCTTT
once,TRBV6-1,TRBJ2-7,-,CASTRRAYEQYF,TGTGCCAGCACCAGGAGAGCCTACGAGCAGTACTTC
few,TRBV5-1,TRBJ1-1,TRBD1,CASSWGQGDTEAFF,TGCGCCAGCAGCTGGGGCCAGGGGGACACTGAAGCTTTCTTT
-,TRBV6-1,TRBJ2-3,-,CASSERQGGSTDTQYF,TGTGCCAGCAGTGAACGTCAGGGCGGTAGCACAGATACGCAGTATTTT
-,TRBV5-1,TRBJ2-2,-,CASSLGTTYTGELFF,TGCGCCAGCAGCTTAGGGACAACTTACACCGGGGAGCTGTTTTTT
-,TRBV6-4,TRBJ2-1,TRBD2,CASSDATSDYNEQFF,TGTGCCAGCAGTGACGCGACTAGCGACTACAATGAGCAGTTCTTC
-,TRBV15,TRBJ1-1,-,CATSRGGARNTEAFF,TGTGCCACCAGCAGAGGAGGGGCCCGGAACACTGAAGCTTTCTTT
-,TRBV6-6,TRBJ2-7,TRBD1,CASRSGTGWYEQYF,TGTGCCAGCAGGTCGGGGACAGGGTGGTACGAGCAGTACTTC
-,TRBV4-2,TRBJ1-1,-,CASSQDPGANTEAFF,TGTGCCAGCAGCCAAGACCCGGGGGCGAACACTGAAGCTTTCTTT
few,TRBV7-8,TRBJ1-2,TRBD1,CASSKGTGASTEGYTF,TGTGCCAGCAGCAAAGGGACAGGAGCTAGTACGGAGGGCTACACCTTC
-,TRBV29-1,TRBJ1-4,-,CSVEDTAGRGEEKLFF,TGCAGCGTTGAAGATACGGCAGGCCGAGGAGAGGAAAAACTGTTTTTT